The 30 T cell receptor beta chains below come from one sample, sequenced in a study of persistence of HIV-infected CD4 T cells. Nonspecific anti-CD3/anti-CD28 bead stimulation represents the broad CD4+ T cell repertoire. CD4+ T cells upregulating both CD40 ligand and CD69 were sorted as responding cells. The immunoSEQ assay was version 4, run in survey mode. Profiling relied on immunoSEQ multiplex PCR, and the TCRdb table lists in-frame clones only, not all of them. The sample comprises around 39,000 clones, around 92% of which are singletons, and 1% rests with the top ten. Antigens of these TCRs are unknown. Sample: CD4+ T cells sorted from PBMCs after 18-hour stimulation, taken from a patient who received antiretroviral therapy. The receptor source for this set is an adult man with HIV who was CMV-seropositive.

V is TRBV19 and J is TRBJ1-3, with D uncertain. V lost 1 base, J lost 2 bases, and 9 bases lay in between. CDR3 size: 15 residues. CDR1 and CDR2 (germline): LNHDA, SQIVND (reference sequence). The CDR3 sequence is CASSIGRGTGNTIYF. CDR3 DNA: TGTGCCAGTAGTATAGGTCGGGGTACTGGAAACACCATATATTTT.

The chain links TRBV24-1 to TRBJ2-2; D gene ambiguous. The CDR3 extends over 16 amino acids. V dropped 5 bases and J dropped 3 bases, with 15 bases sitting between them. Germline loops: CDR1 KGHDR, CDR2 SFDVKD. The CDR3: CATSAVAGYDTGELFF. The CDR3 nucleotides are TGTGCCACCAGTGCCGTTGCAGGATATGACACCGGGGAGCTGTTTTTT.

This clone was detected a few times. One junction end disagrees with the germline gene, perhaps due to a read error. CDR3 nucleotide sequence: TGTGCCAGCAGTCTATCCCAGGGTTTTGGAAACACCATATATTTT. It encodes CASSLSQGFGNTIYF. The genes are TRBV27 and TRBJ1-3, with D maybe TRBD1 (5 bases). Germline-derived CDR1 and CDR2 are MNHEY and SMNVEV (reference sequence). CDR3 length: 15 amino acids.

This clone was seen just once. Within the sample, other DNA sequences also encode this same CDR3. The chain couples TRBV19 to TRBJ2-3; maybe TRBD1 (6 bases). This CDR3 comprises 15 residues. Per germline, CDR1 LNHDA and CDR2 SQIVND (reference sequence). V was clipped by 1 base and J by 2 bases, with 10 bases between them. The CDR3: CASSIAQGLTDTQYF. CDR3 DNA sequence: TGTGCCAGTAGTATAGCGCAGGGGCTCACAGATACGCAGTATTTT.

This clone was seen just once. V and J are TRBV5-1 and TRBJ1-1, with D possibly being TRBD1 (6 bases). V gave up 1 base and J gave up 7 bases, with 11 bases separating them. The CDR3 covers 13 residues. The germline V gene has CDR1 SGHRS and CDR2 YFSETQ. CDR3 region: CASSLRDTLEAFF. The DNA for the CDR3 is TGCGCCAGCAGCTTGAGGGACACCCTTGAAGCTTTCTTT.

This clone was observed once. The CDR3 DNA is TGTGCCAGCTCACCAGTGGAGGTGTTGGGTGAAGCTTTCTTT. Amino acid sequence: CASSPVEVLGEAFF. The chain joins TRBV18 to TRBJ1-1; D is unclear. The ends were cut back, 2 bases at V and 7 bases at J, with 14 bases in the middle. The CDR3 is made up of 14 amino acids. CDR1 and CDR2 from the germline V gene are KGHSH and LQKENI. Full variable domain (missing parts from reference TRBV18 and TRBJ1-1): NAGVMQNPRHLVRRRGQEARLRCSPMKGHSHVYWYRQLPEEGLKFMVYLQKENIIDESGMPKERFSAEFPKEGPSILRIQQVVRGDSAAYFCASSPVEVLGEAFFGQGTRLTVV.

This clone was observed once. The chain has TRBV5-4 and TRBJ2-2, with a weak D call TRBD1 (6 bases). CDR3 length: 14 residues. The V gene lost 2 bases and the J gene lost 7 bases, with 12 bases spanning the gap. The germline V gene encodes CDR1 SGHNT and CDR2 YYREEE (reference sequence). The CDR3 protein is CASSFRQANGELFF. The CDR3 coding sequence is TGTGCCAGCAGCTTCAGACAGGCGAACGGGGAGCTGTTTTTT. Full variable domain (remainder filled in from reference TRBV5-4 and TRBJ2-2): ETGVTQSPTHLIKTRGQQVTLRCSSQSGHNTVSWYQQALGQGPQFIFQYYREEENGRGNFPPRFSGLQFPNYSSELNVNALELDDSALYLCASSFRQANGELFFGEGSRLTVL.

This sequence joins TRBV5-6 and TRBJ2-4; a possible D gene is TRBD1 (6 bases). V was clipped by 1 base and J by 1 base, with 9 bases between them. CDR3 length equals 15 residues. Germline lookup yields CDR1 SGHDT and CDR2 YYEEEE. CDR3 amino acids: CASSLTGLAKNIQYF. Written as DNA, the CDR3 is TGTGCCAGCAGCTTGACAGGGCTTGCCAAAAACATTCAGTACTTC.

The chain joins TRBV6-5 to TRBJ2-7, with TRBD1 identical over 7 bases. The J segment lost 3 bases and the V segment lost 7 bases, leaving 12 bases of the junction unmatched. This CDR3 spans 15 amino acids. CDR1 MNHEY and CDR2 SVGAGI come from the germline V gene. The CDR3 nucleotides are TGTGCCAGCAAGCCTCAGACAGGGAGCTACTACGAGCAGTACTTC. Translated: CASKPQTGSYYEQYF.

The CDR3 loop is CASIRGSGSPLHF. For the CDR3, the DNA is TGTGCCAGCATCAGGGGGTCAGGTTCACCCCTCCACTTT. V gene TRBV28 combines with J gene TRBJ1-6, with 7 bases that match TRBD1. Germline V gives CDR1 MDHEN, CDR2 SYDVKM. The CDR3 has 13 amino acids. J gave up 9 bases and V 7 bases, and 6 bases lay outside the gene matches.

The chain recombines TRBV7-3 with TRBJ1-1; D is unclear. The CDR3 consists of 14 residues. The germline gives CDR1 SGHTA, CDR2 FQGTGA. V lost 0 bases, J lost 4 bases, and 9 bases lay in between. CDR3 sequence reads: CASSLTDGSTEAFF. The DNA for the CDR3 is TGTGCCAGCAGCTTAACCGACGGATCCACTGAAGCTTTCTTT.

The chain combines TRBV6-1 with TRBJ1-2; possibly TRBD1 for D (5 bases). Germline CDR1 MNHNS, CDR2 SASEGT. There are 16 residues in the CDR3. With 2 bases removed from V and 3 bases from J, the gap between germline ends came to 16 bases. The chain's CDR3 is CASSESLTGTYYGYTF. CDR3 nucleotide sequence: TGTGCCAGCAGTGAATCTCTAACAGGAACTTACTATGGCTACACCTTC.

The chain links TRBV9 to TRBJ2-1; either TRBD1 or TRBD2 may fit D (6 bases each). The V and J ends lost 2 bases and 4 bases respectively, with 16 bases between them. Germline CDR1 SGDLS, CDR2 YYNGEE. This CDR3 contains 16 residues. The DNA for the CDR3 is TGTGCCAGCAGCGTGGGGGGCCGGGGCCCGTACAATGAGCAGTTCTTC. Translated: CASSVGGRGPYNEQFF.

The genes are TRBV6-1 and TRBJ2-6, with D unclear. Germline CDR1 reads MNHNS; CDR2 reads SASEGT. Trimming took off 2 bases at V and 2 bases at J, with 7 bases between the two ends. The CDR3 consists of 15 residues. The CDR3 region is CASSEKWAGANVLTF. CDR3 nucleotide sequence: TGTGCCAGCAGTGAAAAGTGGGCTGGGGCCAACGTCCTGACTTTC.

V and J are TRBV6-6 and TRBJ1-5; D uncertain. The CDR3 is made up of 12 amino acids. The germline V gene encodes CDR1 MNHNY and CDR2 SVGAGI (reference sequence). Trimming pared 5 bases from V and 7 bases from J, leaving 9 bases between. CDR3 in DNA: TGTGCCAGCAGTAGGGTAGGACAGCCCCAGCATTTT. Protein: CASSRVGQPQHF.

The sample holds one count of this clone. The J gene is TRBJ1-6, the V gene TRBV9; no definite D call. V lost 0 bases and J 9 bases, leaving 16 bases between the germline ends. CDR3 length: 16 amino acids. Germline CDR1 and CDR2: SGDLS and YYNGEE. The CDR3 sequence is CASSVGNKGSGSPLHF. CDR3 nucleotides: TGTGCCAGCAGCGTAGGAAACAAGGGTTCAGGTTCACCCCTCCACTTT.

The chain carries TRBV7-9 and TRBJ2-2; 8 bases align to TRBD1. Trimming took 1 base from V and 1 from J; bases not matched to a gene: 2. Germline CDR1 is SEHNR and CDR2 is FQNEAQ (reference sequence). The CDR3 extends over 16 amino acids. The CDR3 DNA reads TGTGCCAGCAGCTTAGGGACAGGGAGGAACACCGGGGAGCTGTTTTTT. Its translation is CASSLGTGRNTGELFF. The complete variable domain, with remaining parts taken from reference TRBV7-9 and TRBJ2-2, reads DTGVSQNPRHKITKRGQNVTFRCDPISEHNRLYWYRQTLGQGPEFLTYFQNEAQLEKSRLLSDRFSAERPKGSFSTLEIQRTEQGDSAMYLCASSLGTGRNTGELFFGEGSRLTVL.

The CDR3 loop is CASSRIDRASTDTQYF. CDR3 coding DNA: TGTGCCAGCAGCCGAATCGACAGGGCTAGTACAGATACGCAGTATTTT. V and J are TRBV7-8 and TRBJ2-3, with 7 nucleotides matching TRBD1. The V and J ends lost 5 bases and 3 bases, in that order; junction bases with no gene match: 11. The CDR3 length is 16 residues. Germline V gene lookup returns CDR1 SGHVS and CDR2 FQNEAQ.

The J gene is TRBJ2-5, the V gene TRBV7-9; 9 nucleotides agree with TRBD1. Germline lookup yields CDR1 SEHNR and CDR2 FQNEAQ (reference sequence). The V segment lost 5 bases and the J segment 6 bases; nucleotides outside the gene matches: 10. The CDR3 sequence is 15 residues long. The CDR3 sequence is CASSPSVDRGKTQYF. The CDR3 DNA is TGTGCCAGCAGCCCTAGCGTGGACAGGGGAAAGACCCAGTACTTC.

The chain couples TRBV6-5 to TRBJ1-5; no clear D gene. Trimming took 6 bases from V and 3 from J, leaving 9 bases between them. The CDR3 covers 13 residues. Germline CDR1 MNHEY, CDR2 SVGAGI. The CDR3 nucleotides read TGTGCCAGCAGACCACACTTCAATCAGCCCCAGCATTTT. This encodes CASRPHFNQPQHF.

The rearrangement joins TRBV7-3 to TRBJ2-1, with 7 bases lining up with TRBD2. V trimming: 2 bases; J trimming: 4 bases; junction bases outside the gene matches: 8. The CDR3 has 16 amino acids. Germline loops: CDR1 SGHTA, CDR2 FQGTGA. The CDR3 region is CASSLRPRGGYNEQFF. In DNA, the CDR3 is TGTGCCAGCAGCTTACGTCCCCGCGGGGGATACAATGAGCAGTTCTTC.

V and J are TRBV12-5 and TRBJ1-1; 7 nucleotides align to TRBD1. The germline gives CDR1 LGHNT, CDR2 FRNRAP. J was trimmed by 7 bases and V by 3 bases; bases with no gene match: 11. This CDR3 has 15 residues. The CDR3 DNA reads TGTGCTAGTGGTTTTCTTGACAGGGACCTTAATGAAGCTTTCTTT. Translation gives CASGFLDRDLNEAFF.

The rearrangement uses TRBV19 and TRBJ1-6; D is possibly TRBD1 (6 bases). This CDR3 is 17 amino acids long. Trimming pared 5 bases from V and 8 bases from J, leaving 22 bases between. Germline assignment: CDR1 LNHDA and CDR2 SQIVND (reference sequence). Written as DNA, the CDR3 is TGTGCCAGTAGTCTACGAGGCTTAAGACAGGAGGATTCACCCCTCCACTTT. This sequence encodes CASSLRGLRQEDSPLHF.

This chain uses TRBV6-2 or TRBV6-3 with TRBJ1-5; D remains ambiguous. The CDR3 spans 12 residues. CDR1 is MNHEY and CDR2 is SVGEGT in the germline V gene. The V and J ends lost 2 bases and 4 bases respectively, with 3 bases between them. Here the CDR3 reads CASSYRNQPQHF. CDR3 bases: TGTGCCAGCAGTTACAGGAATCAGCCCCAGCATTTT.

The chain is built from TRBV19 and TRBJ1-5; D perhaps matches TRBD1 (6 bases). Germline V gene data show CDR1 as LNHDA and CDR2 as SQIVND (reference sequence). This CDR3 is built from 17 residues. Trimming stripped 2 bases from V and 1 base from J, with 15 bases between. CDR3 sequence reads: CASSILAGTLSNQPQHF. The CDR3 DNA reads as TGTGCCAGTAGTATATTAGCCGGGACACTAAGCAATCAGCCCCAGCATTTT.

The chain joins TRBV6-2 or TRBV6-3 to TRBJ2-2; 10 bases are a match to TRBD2. J gave up 5 bases and V 4 bases, and 13 bases lay outside the gene matches. The germline V gene encodes CDR1 MNHEY and CDR2 SVGEGT. The CDR3 length is 18 residues. CDR3: CASSLAGGPSPRTGELFF. CDR3 coding DNA: TGTGCCAGCAGTTTAGCGGGGGGTCCATCCCCCCGGACCGGGGAGCTGTTTTTT.

Only one count was recorded for this clone. The chain has TRBV3-1 (or the pseudogene TRBV3-2) and TRBJ2-5, with D tentatively TRBD1 or TRBD2 (5 bases each). Germline V gene data show CDR1 as LGHDT and CDR2 as YNNKEL (reference sequence). Trimming took 4 bases from V and 4 from J, leaving 22 bases between them. CDR3 size: 17 residues. CDR3 residues: CASSRRPGQIEGETQYF. The CDR3 nucleotides read TGTGCCAGCAGCCGCCGTCCAGGGCAAATTGAGGGAGAGACCCAGTACTTC.

In its sample, this clone was seen a few times. V gene TRBV21-1 combines with J gene TRBJ2-5. TRBV21-1 is a documented pseudogene. This CDR3 is 18 amino acids long. The CDR3 protein is CASSKGGRLTRLGETQYF. The CDR3 DNA follows: TGTGCCAGCAGCAAAGGAGGTAGGCTGACACGATTAGGGGAGACCCAGTACTTC.

This rearrangement joins TRBV24-1 to TRBJ1-1; 8 nucleotides match TRBD1. The CDR3 extends over 15 amino acids. J was trimmed by 4 bases and V by 4 bases; bases with no gene match: 7. Germline assignment: CDR1 KGHDR and CDR2 SFDVKD. This CDR3 reads CATSDSGGRVTEAFF. DNA for the CDR3: TGTGCCACCAGTGACTCAGGGGGCAGGGTCACTGAAGCTTTCTTT.

The chain couples TRBV15 to TRBJ2-3; D tentatively reads TRBD1 or TRBD2 (5 bases each). The CDR3 has 14 residues. V was pared by 1 base and J by 6 bases, with 11 bases between. Germline-derived CDR1 and CDR2 are LNHNV and YYDKDF (reference sequence). The CDR3 spells CATSRVPEGDTQYF. The CDR3 DNA reads as TGTGCCACCAGCAGAGTCCCAGAGGGGGATACGCAGTATTTT. The full variable domain, with the rest looked up from reference TRBV15 and TRBJ2-3, is DAMVIQNPRYQVTQFGKPVTLSCSQTLNHNVMYWYQQKSSQAPKLLFHYYDKDFNNEADTPDNFQSRRPNTSFCFLDIRSPGLGDTAMYLCATSRVPEGDTQYFGPGTRLTVL.